These 5 T cell receptor beta chains share one sample of origin, sequenced in a study of identical twins. TCRdb re-derived calls from the 5' RACE reads in MiXCR, one entry per CDR3 protein. The sample holds under 800,000 distinct CDR3 sequences; around 20% are singletons and the top ten take over 4%. These data are also associated with another study on T cells expressing NK-cell markers.

The sample was PBMCs. All receptors come from a young woman in good health.

This chain joins TRBV20-1 and TRBJ2-5, with 10 nucleotides matching TRBD2. The length of the CDR3 is 17 residues. Per the germline V gene, CDR1 is DFQATT and CDR2 is SNEGSKA (reference sequence). V was pared by 5 bases and J by 1 base, with 13 bases of the junction left unmatched. The CDR3 spells CSAPDRGTSGTQETQYF. CDR3 in DNA: TGCAGTGCTCCCGATCGGGGAACTAGCGGGACCCAAGAGACCCAGTACTTC.

The table lists this clonotype with a count of one. The rearrangement links TRBV4-3 to TRBJ2-7; TRBD2 is a possible D gene (6 bases). V lost 0 bases, J lost 3 bases, and 12 bases lay in between. CDR3 length: 15 amino acids. Germline V CDR1 and CDR2: LGHNA, YSLEER. Here the CDR3 DNA reads TGCGCCAGCAGCCAAGACCTGGCGGGGATCTACGAGCAGTACTTC. Translated, it gives CASSQDLAGIYEQYF.

The rearrangement uses TRBV4-2 and TRBJ2-1; a possible D gene is TRBD2 (6 bases). Trimming cost V 2 bases and J 8 bases, with 10 bases left between them. The CDR3 sequence is 13 residues long. In germline, CDR1 is LGHNA, CDR2 YNFKEQ. CDR3 region: CASSQRTMDEQFF. CDR3 nucleotides: TGTGCCAGCAGCCAACGGACTATGGATGAGCAGTTCTTC.

The gene calls are TRBV10-3 and TRBJ2-7, with D tentatively TRBD2 (5 bases). The V end lost 6 bases, the J end lost 4 bases, and 10 bases lay between the germline ends. The CDR3 is made up of 12 amino acids. Germline lookup yields CDR1 ENHRY and CDR2 SYGVKD. This CDR3 is CAIRDFLYEQYF. The CDR3 nucleotides are TGTGCCATCAGGGACTTCCTTTACGAGCAGTACTTC.

V gene TRBV20-1 combines with J gene TRBJ2-5, with 11 bases identical to TRBD2. The V and J ends lost 5 bases and 5 bases, in that order; junction bases with no gene match: 10. The V gene's germline CDR1 is DFQATT and CDR2 SNEGSKA (reference sequence). The CDR3 runs 15 residues. The CDR3 region has the DNA TGCAGTGCTTCCTTGACTAGCGGGGCGTTTGAGACCCAGTACTTC. This codes for CSASLTSGAFETQYF.